Shown below are 14 T cell receptor beta chains from a single sample sequenced in a study of CD8 T cells in ankylosing spondylitis. Using its own MiXCR run on the 5' RACE reads, TCRdb lists one record per CDR3 protein. The table includes some 87,000 distinct CDR3 sequences, around 25% detected once. The sample comprised blood, either unsorted or a sorted T cell fraction (not recorded which). These receptors were collected from a male donor with ankylosing spondylitis or in good health (not recorded which).

This clonotype was seen a handful of times. CDR3 amino acids: CASSLSYGSDYEQYF. Here the CDR3 DNA reads TGTGCCAGCAGCCTGAGTTATGGGAGTGACTACGAGCAGTACTTC. The chain has TRBV11-2 and TRBJ2-7; D is perhaps TRBD2 (5 bases). This CDR3 region has 15 residues. Germline CDR1 reads SGHAT; CDR2 reads FQNNGV. V dropped 5 bases and J dropped 3 bases, with 17 bases sitting between them.

The J gene is TRBJ2-1, the V gene TRBV7-8; maybe TRBD2 (6 bases). The CDR3 is 14 amino acids. The ends were cut back, 5 bases at V and 4 bases at J, with 12 bases in the middle. The germline CDR1 and CDR2 sequences are SGHVS and FQNEAQ. The CDR3 DNA is TGTGCCAGCAGCGTTCGGGGGATTTACAATGAGCAGTTCTTC. The encoded protein is CASSVRGIYNEQFF.

This clonotype has a handful of counts. The DNA for the CDR3 is TGCGCCAGCAGCTTGGATCAGCTGAGCACCGGGGAGCTGTTTTTT. It yields the protein CASSLDQLSTGELFF. The chain carries TRBV5-1 and TRBJ2-2; D remains unclear. The CDR3 loop spans 15 amino acids. Germline CDR1 SGHRS, CDR2 YFSETQ. Trimming cost V 0 bases and J 4 bases, with 10 bases left between them.

This clonotype was seen a handful of times. The chain is built from TRBV7-2 and TRBJ2-2; D ambiguous. The CDR3 contains 14 residues. The germline V gene has CDR1 SGHTA and CDR2 FQGNSA. Between the trimmed V and J ends, which lost 2 bases and 4 bases, there was a span of 8 bases. CDR3 sequence (DNA): TGTGCCAGCAGCTTATACGGTTCCACCGGGGAGCTGTTTTTT. This gives the protein CASSLYGSTGELFF.

V is TRBV29-1 and J is TRBJ2-2; 8 nucleotides agree with TRBD1. The CDR3 consists of 14 residues. With 7 bases clipped from V and 4 bases from J, the junction kept 8 bases outside the gene matches. Germline loops: CDR1 SQVTM, CDR2 ANQGSEA. The CDR3 is CSAGQGLGTGELFF. DNA of the CDR3: TGCAGCGCCGGACAGGGTCTGGGCACCGGGGAGCTGTTTTTT.

This sequence joins TRBV4-2 and TRBJ2-1; D gene ambiguous. The CDR3 spans 14 residues. Germline V gives CDR1 LGHNA, CDR2 YNFKEQ. Trimming left V 1 base short and J 7 bases short, with 11 bases between. The chain's CDR3 is CASSQVGRSNEQFF. For the CDR3, the DNA is TGTGCCAGCAGCCAAGTAGGACGGAGTAATGAGCAGTTCTTC.

The chain has TRBV20-1 and TRBJ1-2; D is undetermined. This CDR3 comprises 16 residues. Trimming removed 1 base at V and 1 base at J, with 16 bases between. Germline V lookup: CDR1 DFQATT, CDR2 SNEGSKA (reference sequence). The chain's CDR3 is CSARVIHGDLNYGYTF. The CDR3, as DNA: TGCAGTGCTAGAGTTATTCATGGTGATCTTAACTATGGCTACACCTTC.

The rearrangement uses TRBV9 and TRBJ1-2, with 9 bases identical to TRBD1. The CDR3 spans 13 residues. The V segment lost 4 bases and the J segment 8 bases; nucleotides outside the gene matches: 6. The V gene's germline CDR1 is SGDLS and CDR2 YYNGEE. Here the CDR3 reads CASSIRQGDGYTF. CDR3 sequence (DNA): TGTGCCAGCAGCATTAGACAGGGGGACGGCTACACCTTC. Full variable domain (missing parts from reference TRBV9 and TRBJ1-2): DSGVTQTPKHLITATGQRVTLRCSPRSGDLSVYWYQQSLDQGLQFLIQYYNGEERAKGNILERFSAQQFPDLHSELNLSSLELGDSALYFCASSIRQGDGYTFGSGTRLTVV.

This clonotype was observed at least ten times. This sequence joins TRBV6-2 or TRBV6-3 and TRBJ1-4, with no clear D. From germline, CDR1 is MNHEY and CDR2 SVGEGT. This CDR3 spans 16 amino acids. V was clipped by 6 bases and J by 3 bases, with 17 bases between them. The CDR3 DNA sequence: TGTGCCAGCAGCTCCCTCCGCGTATCGGCTAATGAAAAACTGTTTTTT. Encoded protein: CASSSLRVSANEKLFF.

This clonotype turned up a few times. The V and J genes are TRBV29-1 and TRBJ2-2; 8 positions match TRBD1. Germline loops: CDR1 SQVTM, CDR2 ANQGSEA. V gave up 7 bases and J gave up 0 bases; unmatched junction bases: 4. This CDR3 contains 14 residues. The CDR3 sequence: CSATGQANTGELFF. The CDR3 DNA reads as TGCAGCGCCACGGGACAGGCGAACACCGGGGAGCTGTTTTTT.

Only a few counts were recorded for this clonotype. The chain recombines TRBV5-1 with TRBJ2-7, with 9 positions matching TRBD1. This CDR3 is built from 13 residues. V lost 6 bases to trimming and J lost 3 bases; unmatched junction nucleotides: 4. Germline V gene lookup returns CDR1 SGHRS and CDR2 YFSETQ. CDR3 bases: TGCGCCAGCACCCGGACAGGGGACTACGAGCAGTACTTC. It is translated as CASTRTGDYEQYF.

This chain joins TRBV6-5 and TRBJ1-1, with 10 positions matching TRBD1. The CDR3 consists of 16 residues. The V gene end was trimmed by 0 bases and the J gene end by 1 base; junction bases not matched to a gene: 2. Germline V gene sequence: CDR1 MNHEY, CDR2 SVGAGI. CDR3 in amino acids: CASSYSRDRGNTEAFF. CDR3 DNA sequence: TGTGCCAGCAGTTACTCCAGGGACAGGGGGAACACTGAAGCTTTCTTT.

The chain has TRBV29-1 and TRBJ2-3; 9 bases agree with TRBD1. Germline loops: CDR1 SQVTM, CDR2 ANQGSEA. The CDR3 spans 13 residues. V shed 6 bases and J 6 bases; nucleotides not matched to a gene: 7. The CDR3 coding sequence is TGCAGCGTAGGGACAGGGCCCTCCGATACGCAGTATTTT. Translation: CSVGTGPSDTQYF.

This clonotype has only a few counts. The rearrangement links TRBV7-9 to TRBJ2-7, with D possibly matching TRBD1 (6 bases). This CDR3 is 12 amino acids long. Trimming cost V 5 bases and J 2 bases, with 7 bases left between them. In germline, CDR1 is SEHNR, CDR2 FQNEAQ (reference sequence). The CDR3 DNA follows: TGTGCCAGCAGCGCAGGGGCCTACGAGCAGTACTTC. Protein product: CASSAGAYEQYF.